This T cell receptor beta chain was found in a study of T cells in Graves' hyperthyroidism and ophthalmopathy. Overall study results and limits: Patients with ophthalmopathy were separated from those with stable hyperthyroidism by a 13 V-J model.

Deletions cut 3 bases from V and 5 bases from J, with 10 bases between. Germline CDR1 is SGHAT and CDR2 is FQNNGV. The CDR3 extends over 13 amino acids. RNA transcripts served as the template for amplifying TCR beta CDR3 regions. TCR CDR3 regions were first amplified by RT-PCR with HTBI primers. TCRdb independently ran MiXCR on the multiplex PCR reads; one entry per CDR3 protein. The sample has about 720,000 distinct CDR3 sequences; roughly 17% are singletons. This clonotype was detected a few times. Its antigen is undetermined. This receptor was taken from a man aged 18 to 35 with Graves' hyperthyroidism. The rearrangement links TRBV11-2 to TRBJ1-2; D remains unclear. The sequenced sample was blood. The DNA for the CDR3 is TGTGCCAGCAGCTTTAGTGGGGAATATGGCTACACCTTC. Its translation is CASSFSGEYGYTF.